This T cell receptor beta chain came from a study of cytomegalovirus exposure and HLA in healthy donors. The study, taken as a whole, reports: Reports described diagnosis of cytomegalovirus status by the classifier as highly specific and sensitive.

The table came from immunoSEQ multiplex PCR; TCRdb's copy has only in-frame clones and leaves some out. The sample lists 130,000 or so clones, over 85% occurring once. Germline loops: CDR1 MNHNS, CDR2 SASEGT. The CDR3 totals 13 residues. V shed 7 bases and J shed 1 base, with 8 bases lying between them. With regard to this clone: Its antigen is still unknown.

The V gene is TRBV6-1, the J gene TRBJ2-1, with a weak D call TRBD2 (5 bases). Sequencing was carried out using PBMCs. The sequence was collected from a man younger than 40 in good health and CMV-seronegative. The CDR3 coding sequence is TGTGCCAGCATGAGGGATTCCTACAATGAGCAGTTCTTC. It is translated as CASMRDSYNEQFF.